This T cell receptor (beta chain) was sequenced during a study of shared clonotypes between healthy human individuals (dated by TCRdb to 2018 to 2021). Broadly, across the study: Two women and a few men aged 18 to 49 years were included in the cohort. For each donor, three plates each were used for CD4 naive and CD4 memory, two plates were used for CD8 naive, and one plate was used for CD8 memory. Blood TCR repertoires of a handful of healthy adults were deeply sequenced to estimate repertoire size and the extent of clonotype sharing between individuals. Leukapheresis yielded between about 0.94 and 8.9 billion PBMCs per donor. To increase sequencing depth and limit assay-specific biases, TCR repertoire library preparation and sequencing were carried out by different laboratories using diverse techniques. The investigation overall reported the following: Naive subsets generally had larger estimated clonotype richness than memory subsets. Only blood was sampled, and tissue TCR repertoires likely differ from those in blood. Because the study included only a small number of donors, the genetic and exposure-history diversity represented was limited. Even with the large sequencing depth, rarefaction of the sorted-subset datasets indicated that sequencing was incomplete. When a handful of donors were compared, the shared fraction of clonotypes was around 5.1% for naive CD4, around 4% for naive CD8, 2% to 2.5% for memory CD4, and 0.35% to 0.4% for memory CD8. Pairwise subsampling led to the expectation that sequencing depth would affect the degree of clonotype sharing among donors. Clonotypes shared by all four sorted-subset donors showed higher generation probabilities than non-shared clonotypes.

The donors were healthy, HIV-negative adults with no recently reported acute infections or vaccinations. Every donor was a Caucasian adult residing in Nashville, Tennessee, USA. CD4+ T cells were enriched by magnetic negative selection; naive cells were then positively selected on CD45RA, and the negative fraction formed the memory subset. Blood was obtained by leukapheresis, after which PBMCs were separated by Ficoll-Histopaque density gradient centrifugation and cryopreserved in liquid nitrogen vapor phase. Analytical flow cytometry was used to check the purity and quantity of each magnetically sorted T cell population. Genomic DNA was isolated from each sorted fraction and quantified by UV absorbance on a Nanodrop 2000c. A remark on this clone: Its antigen remains undetermined. Qualities for individual bases were not recorded, and no much larger clone is one base off.

Using the deep immunoSEQ assay, multiplex PCR amplified TCR CDR3 regions from genomic DNA. For each cell subset, the extracted genomic DNA was distributed evenly across all wells of several immunoSEQ 96-well plates, and each plate served as one replicate. For sorted subsets, each replicate PCR was loaded with about 0.2 ug genomic DNA, equivalent to 25,000 to 30,000 T cell genomes. Purified libraries were quantified with a Qubit 3.0 fluorometer, sized on a Bioanalyzer 2100, and re-quantified with the KAPA Library Quantification kit. A separate single-read 150-cycle Illumina NextSeq 550 flow cell was used to sequence each immunoSEQ 96-well plate. Per the original workflow: Because only junctional sequences without quality scores were contained in the immunoSEQ output, filtering matching that applied to full-length reads could not be performed. To assign V/J genes and CDR3, sequences were annotated using PyIR, a Python wrapper for IgBLAST v1.9, with IMGT germline references. Reads with weak V/J assignments (E-value above 1e-6), missing CDR3, stop codons, out-of-frame junctions, or ambiguous translated residues were removed. A V3J clonotype was defined by an identical inferred V gene, J gene, and CDR3 amino acid sequence. To compute the percentage overlap between repertoires, the number of shared unique clonotypes was divided by the size of the smaller repertoire. Richness of each repertoire was evaluated using RTK rarefaction, the Chao1 estimator, and Recon v2.1 estimates of unobserved clonotypes. Generation probabilities were computed with OLGA for all TCRbeta clonotypes obtained by the gDNA method from four donors. Here the immuneACCESS table is served through TCRdb, limited to in-frame sequences with V and J called. Missing clones are a known gap in these copies; in checked studies unresolved V genes cover under half, and the rest lacks a known reason. Clone size and V and J calls were adopted from that table, with D and trimming inferred from the DNA. In this sample the table shows about 2 million clones, 85% to 95% of which occur a single time. The ten largest clones take up approximately 0.13% of the sample.

V is clipped by 3 bases and J by 5 bases, and the sequence between their germline boundaries is 14 bases long. The CDR3 has 15 amino acids, counting the end cysteine and phenylalanine. Of all the DNA, just the CDR3 is kept, 45 bases in frame from base 1. Looking up the germline V gene yields CDR1 MDHEN and CDR2 SYDVKM. Sequencing was carried out using naive CD4+ T cells sorted from blood. The label giving this sample's cell subset or site can be read as: CD45RA+ positively selected. The rearranged chain carries TRBV28 and TRBJ2-1; a tentative D match to TRBD2 spans 6 bases. The origin of this receptor is a man in his late teens or twenties in good health. The nucleotide sequence is given as TGTGCCAGCAGTTTGCGGGGCGGTGTGAACAATGAGCAGTTCTTC. Protein translation: CASSLRGGVNNEQFF.